The 27 T cell receptor beta chains below all came from one sample that was sequenced in a study of T cell responses to AZD1222 COVID-19 vaccine. The repertoire was sequenced with immunoSEQ multiplex PCR; TCRdb's copy has only in-frame clones and lacks some. Among 120,000 or so clones, around 87% were seen once, and the ten largest hold roughly 10%. Sequenced here: peripheral blood, sampled on day 0 of AZD1222 vaccination. The receptors shown here come from an adult in good health.

V usage is TRBV24-1 and J usage is TRBJ1-1, with a tentative D call TRBD1 (6 bases). The V gene's germline CDR1 is KGHDR and CDR2 SFDVKD. The CDR3 is 14 amino acids. The ends were cut back, 9 bases at V and 5 bases at J, with 18 bases in the middle. The CDR3 DNA is TGTGCCACCGCTCCAGGAGGGGGGGTGACTGAAGCTTTCTTT. Protein sequence: CATAPGGGVTEAFF.

This clone was picked up one time. This rearrangement joins TRBV5-1 to TRBJ2-7; tentative D call: TRBD1 (6 bases). V was cut by 1 base and J by 3 bases, with 11 bases left in between. Germline CDR1 SGHRS, CDR2 YFSETQ. This CDR3 spans 14 amino acids. The CDR3 protein is CASSLPGENYEQYF. The CDR3 region has the DNA TGCGCCAGCAGCTTGCCAGGGGAGAACTACGAGCAGTACTTC.

The V and J genes are TRBV10-3 and TRBJ1-2; 10 bases line up with TRBD1. The CDR3 has 17 amino acids. Germline V gene lookup returns CDR1 ENHRY and CDR2 SYGVKD. V lost 0 bases and J lost 3; bases outside the gene matches: 7. The CDR3: CAISESLGTGDDYGYTF. CDR3 nucleotide sequence: TGTGCCATCAGTGAGTCGTTGGGGACAGGGGATGACTATGGCTACACCTTC.

The gene calls are TRBV7-9 and TRBJ2-7; unclear D gene. Germline V lookup: CDR1 SEHNR, CDR2 FQNEAQ (reference sequence). V lost 3 bases and J lost 7, with 22 bases in between. The CDR3 covers 16 residues. CDR3 residues: CASSFGRRAVREEQYF. CDR3 sequence (DNA): TGTGCCAGCAGCTTCGGCCGACGGGCGGTACGCGAGGAGCAGTACTTC.

The gene calls are TRBV15 and TRBJ2-7; D perhaps matches TRBD2 (5 bases). Per the germline V gene, CDR1 is LNHNV and CDR2 is YYDKDF (reference sequence). V lost 5 bases and J lost 2, with 16 bases in between. This CDR3 spans 15 amino acids. DNA of the CDR3: TGTGCCACCAGCGAAGGACTGACTGTGACCTACGAGCAGTACTTC. Protein: CATSEGLTVTYEQYF. The whole variable domain, filled in from reference TRBV15 and TRBJ2-7, reads DAMVIQNPRYQVTQFGKPVTLSCSQTLNHNVMYWYQQKSSQAPKLLFHYYDKDFNNEADTPDNFQSRRPNTSFCFLDIRSPGLGDTAMYLCATSEGLTVTYEQYFGPGTRLTVT.

Only one count was recorded for this clone. V is TRBV5-4 and J is TRBJ1-1; D is undetermined. The CDR3 extends over 12 amino acids. V lost 3 bases to trimming and J lost 3 bases, with 6 bases between them. The germline gives CDR1 SGHNT, CDR2 YYREEE (reference sequence). CDR3 in DNA: TGTGCCAGCAGCTGGGAGGACACTGAAGCTTTCTTT. Translated: CASSWEDTEAFF.

The chain joins TRBV20-1 to TRBJ2-7; the D is unclear. CDR1 and CDR2 (germline): DFQATT, SNEGSKA (reference sequence). This CDR3 has 11 amino acids. V dropped 0 bases and J dropped 6 bases, with 6 bases sitting between them. CDR3 region: CSARDSGEQYF. CDR3 coding DNA: TGCAGTGCTAGAGATTCAGGCGAGCAGTACTTC.

The V gene is TRBV18, the J gene TRBJ2-3; D is possibly TRBD1 (6 bases). The CDR3 contains 18 residues. CDR1 is KGHSH, CDR2 LQKENI, per germline. Trimming shortened V by 2 bases and J by 2 bases, and 20 bases separated the two germline ends. CDR3 amino acids: CASSPGLTYPGHTDTQYF. The CDR3 nucleotides read TGTGCCAGCTCACCAGGTCTAACCTACCCGGGACACACAGATACGCAGTATTTT.

The genes are TRBV5-1 and TRBJ2-1; 7 bases fit TRBD1. Germline V lookup: CDR1 SGHRS, CDR2 YFSETQ. This CDR3 comprises 15 residues. V was pared by 4 bases and J by 4 bases, with 8 bases of the junction left unmatched. Here the CDR3 DNA reads TGCGCCAGCAGCGTAGGACAGGTCGAATACAATGAGCAGTTCTTC. Its protein is CASSVGQVEYNEQFF.

The V and J genes are TRBV20-1 and TRBJ2-1, with D unresolved. From germline, CDR1 is DFQATT and CDR2 SNEGSKA (reference sequence). The CDR3 runs to 11 residues. The CDR3 is CRASSYNEQFF. As DNA, the CDR3 is TGCAGAGCGAGCTCCTACAATGAGCAGTTCTTC.

With respect to this clone: One end of the junction does not line up with germline, which may come from a read error. The V call is TRBV5-1, the J call TRBJ2-7; D gene unclear. The germline V gene has CDR1 SGHRS and CDR2 YFSETQ. This CDR3 region has 11 residues. The CDR3 DNA reads TGCGCCAGCAGCTCAACGGTTGGAGTCTTCTTC. It translates to CASSSTVGVFF.

The chain has TRBV7-9 and TRBJ2-7; no clear D. The germline V gene has CDR1 SEHNR and CDR2 FQNEAQ (reference sequence). The CDR3 loop spans 14 amino acids. With 6 bases removed from V and 3 bases from J, the gap between germline ends came to 15 bases. This CDR3 reads CASSLRKDGYEQYF. The CDR3 region has the DNA TGTGCCAGCAGTCTCCGGAAGGACGGCTACGAGCAGTACTTC.

CDR3: CASGPTGSYEQYF. The CDR3, as DNA: TGTGCCAGCGGGCCGACAGGGTCCTACGAGCAGTACTTC. The J gene is TRBJ2-7, the V gene TRBV19; 7 nucleotides match TRBD1. V shed 9 bases and J 1 base; nucleotides not matched to a gene: 6. The CDR3 consists of 13 residues. The germline V gene has CDR1 LNHDA and CDR2 SQIVND (reference sequence).

V gene TRBV21-1 combines with J gene TRBJ1-6; the D call of TRBD1 is as the table states it, not checked on the DNA. TRBV21-1 is noted as a pseudogene. The CDR3 sequence is 17 residues long. The CDR3 here is CAPPWGGDRGHHSPLHF. The CDR3 DNA reads as TGTGCCCCTCCCTGGGGTGGGGACAGGGGGCACCATTCACCCCTCCACTTT.

On this clone itself: The sample carries other DNA sequences with the same CDR3. The rearrangement joins TRBV5-1 to TRBJ1-2; D might be TRBD1 (5 bases). Trimming took 4 bases from V and 7 from J, leaving 11 bases between them. The V gene's germline CDR1 is SGHRS and CDR2 YFSETQ. The CDR3 sequence is 12 residues long. The CDR3, as DNA: TGCGCCAGCAGCCTGGGGGTGAGTGGCTACACCTTC. Translated, it gives CASSLGVSGYTF.

This rearrangement joins TRBV19 to TRBJ1-2; TRBD1 agrees at 7 bases. The CDR3 runs 13 residues. Germline V gene lookup returns CDR1 LNHDA and CDR2 SQIVND (reference sequence). V dropped 7 bases and J dropped 6; count of bases not matched to a gene: 8. Written as DNA, the CDR3 is TGTGCCAGTAAGAACAGGGGTGCCGATGGCTACACCTTC. Its translation is CASKNRGADGYTF. Supplemented by reference TRBV19 and TRBJ1-2, the full variable domain reads DGGITQSPKYLFRKEGQNVTLSCEQNLNHDAMYWYRQDPGQGLRLIYYSQIVNDFQKGDIAEGYSVSREKKESFPLTVTSAQKNPTAFYLCASKNRGADGYTFGSGTRLTVV.

This clone was detected only a few times. CDR3 DNA: TGTGCCAGCAGCCCTCGACAGGGCACTGAAGCTTTCTTT. Its translation: CASSPRQGTEAFF. V gene TRBV12-3 or TRBV12-4 combines with J gene TRBJ1-1; 7 bases match TRBD1. Unmatched junction bases numbered 5, after V lost 6 bases and J lost 4 bases. CDR3 length: 13 residues.

The CDR3 here is CASSLPFGRGGQETQYF. CDR3 sequence (DNA): TGTGCCAGCAGCCTCCCTTTTGGGCGGGGGGGCCAAGAGACCCAGTACTTC. This sequence joins TRBV3-1 (or the pseudogene TRBV3-2) and TRBJ2-5, with TRBD2 matching 9 bases. The CDR3 is made up of 17 amino acids. Germline lookup yields CDR1 LGHDT and CDR2 YNNKEL (reference sequence). V was clipped by 4 bases and J by 1 base; unmatched bases: 10.

This chain connects TRBV18 to TRBJ1-2, with 12 nucleotides matching TRBD1. Losses at the gene ends were 2 bases for V and 7 bases for J; bases not matched to a gene: 2. The length of the CDR3 is 14 residues. Germline CDR1 is KGHSH and CDR2 is LQKENI. Here the CDR3 DNA reads TGTGCCAGCTCACCAATGGGACAGGGGGCTGGCTACACCTTC. Its translation is CASSPMGQGAGYTF.

This sequence joins TRBV18 and TRBJ2-7; TRBD1 matches at 8 bases. This CDR3 comprises 15 residues. Unmatched junction bases numbered 8, after V lost 3 bases and J lost 4 bases. Germline-derived CDR1 and CDR2 are KGHSH and LQKENI. The chain's CDR3 is CASSPPGTGSYEQYF. CDR3 in DNA: TGTGCCAGCTCACCCCCCGGGACAGGATCGTACGAGCAGTACTTC.

This chain links TRBV5-4 with TRBJ1-2, with TRBD1 identical over 8 bases. From germline, CDR1 is SGHNT and CDR2 YYREEE (reference sequence). The CDR3 has 13 amino acids. V lost 4 bases and J lost 1; bases outside the gene matches: 0. The CDR3 DNA reads TGTGCCAGCAGCGACAGGGGTAACTATGGCTACACCTTC. This encodes CASSDRGNYGYTF.

The chain is built from TRBV5-4 and TRBJ2-3; D not resolved. The germline V gene encodes CDR1 SGHNT and CDR2 YYREEE (reference sequence). This CDR3 contains 14 residues. Trimming cost V 0 bases and J 2 bases, with 7 bases left between them. The CDR3 DNA sequence: TGTGCCAGCAGCTTGGGCTTAGACACAGATACGCAGTATTTT. Encoded protein: CASSLGLDTDTQYF. The full variable domain, with the rest looked up from reference TRBV5-4 and TRBJ2-3, is ETGVTQSPTHLIKTRGQQVTLRCSSQSGHNTVSWYQQALGQGPQFIFQYYREEENGRGNFPPRFSGLQFPNYSSELNVNALELDDSALYLCASSLGLDTDTQYFGPGTRLTVL.

The rearrangement links TRBV7-9 to TRBJ2-2, with 8 bases identical to TRBD1. V was clipped by 6 bases and J by 2 bases; unmatched bases: 8. CDR3 length equals 16 residues. CDR1 and CDR2 from the germline V gene are SEHNR and FQNEAQ (reference sequence). The CDR3 is CASRGGQGVNTGELFF. The CDR3 DNA reads TGTGCCAGCAGGGGTGGACAGGGAGTAAACACCGGGGAGCTGTTTTTT.

The chain employs TRBV7-8 and TRBJ2-5; 7 nucleotides line up with TRBD1. The CDR3 loop spans 13 amino acids. Trimming at V came to 6 bases and at J to 5 bases, leaving 6 bases not matched to a gene. Germline-derived CDR1 and CDR2 are SGHVS and FQNEAQ. The CDR3 DNA reads TGTGCCAGCAGTCGACAGGGTCGGGAGACCCAGTACTTC. Protein: CASSRQGRETQYF.

The chain couples TRBV5-1 to TRBJ2-5; D is perhaps TRBD2 (6 bases). V lost 3 bases to trimming and J lost 4 bases, with 13 bases between them. CDR3 length equals 14 residues. CDR1 is SGHRS and CDR2 is YFSETQ in the germline V gene. CDR3 nucleotides: TGCGCCAGCAGCTCCCATCTGGGGGGAGAGACCCAGTACTTC. It yields the protein CASSSHLGGETQYF.

V and J are TRBV9 and TRBJ1-2, with D perhaps TRBD1 (5 bases). CDR3 length: 16 amino acids. The V end lost 0 bases, the J end lost 3 bases, and 15 bases lay between the germline ends. Germline V gives CDR1 SGDLS, CDR2 YYNGEE. CDR3 sequence reads: CASSVAGTGLDYGYTF. CDR3 nucleotide sequence: TGTGCCAGCAGCGTAGCAGGGACGGGCCTGGACTATGGCTACACCTTC.

This chain connects TRBV6-5 to TRBJ1-6, with D perhaps TRBD1 (6 bases). The CDR3 sequence is 15 residues long. Germline V gene sequence: CDR1 MNHEY, CDR2 SVGAGI. The V and J ends lost 1 base and 7 bases respectively, with 11 bases between them. CDR3 amino acids: CASSYFTGPNSPLHF. The CDR3 nucleotides read TGTGCCAGCAGTTACTTCACAGGGCCCAATTCACCCCTCCACTTT.